These T cell receptor beta chains were read from a single sample in a study of blood T cell repertoires in COVID-19. Here immunoSEQ multiplex PCR was the method, and the copy in TCRdb shows in-frame clones only, minus some. In the table there are about 400,000 clones, around 89% of which are singletons. Sequencing was performed on peripheral blood. Receptors originate from a woman aged 25 to 39 with acute or convalescent COVID-19. The CDR3 runs from the conserved cysteine through the conserved F or W. The order of the fields is V gene, D gene, clone size, J gene, CDR3 protein, CDR3 DNA. A D gene is named only where the DNA matches it firmly. Size values are once, few and many counts, or a class for expanded clones, and some rows have none.

TRBV7-9	TRBD2	NA	TRBJ2-1	CASSLPGLAGTNEQFF	TGTGCCAGCAGTTTGCCAGGACTAGCGGGGACCAATGAGCAGTTCTTC
TRBV7-9	NA	NA	TRBJ1-4	CASSKTARQEKLFF	TGTGCCAGCAGTAAGACAGCCAGACAGGAAAAACTGTTTTTT
TRBV7-2	NA	few	TRBJ2-7	CASSLFFNSYEQYF	TGTGCCAGCAGCTTATTCTTTAACTCCTACGAGCAGTACTTC
TRBV4-2	NA	few	TRBJ1-1	CASSLREDSRAFF	TGTGCCAGCAGCCTCCGGGAGGACAGTAGGGCTTTCTTT
TRBV4-1	NA	NA	TRBJ2-3	CASSQVYRAGPTDTQYF	TGCGCCAGCAGCCAAGTCTATCGGGCAGGGCCCACAGATACGCAGTATTTT
TRBV2	NA	NA	TRBJ1-1	CASRDTPGTEAFF	TGTGCCAGCAGGGACACCCCAGGAACTGAAGCTTTCTTT
TRBV27	TRBD1	NA	TRBJ2-7	CASSFSPGQIYEQYF	TGTGCCAGCAGCTTTAGCCCGGGACAGATATACGAGCAGTACTTC
TRBV7-3	NA	NA	TRBJ2-7	CASSLSPRYEQYF	TGTGCCAGCAGCTTAAGCCCGAGATACGAGCAGTACTTC
TRBV5-4	NA	NA	TRBJ2-1	CASSQDTYSYNEQFF	TGTGCCAGCAGCCAGGACACTTACTCCTACAATGAGCAGTTCTTC
TRBV21-1	NA	NA	TRBJ1-4	CASSKVEGSNEKLFF	TGTGCCAGCAGCAAAGTGGAGGGGTCTAATGAAAAACTGTTTTTT
TRBV11-2	NA	NA	TRBJ1-4	CASSLLGSEKLFF	TGTGCCAGCAGCCTCTTGGGGAGTGAAAAACTGTTTTTT
TRBV19	TRBD1	NA	TRBJ1-4	CASRTGENEKLFF	TGTGCCAGTAGGACAGGGGAAAATGAAAAACTGTTTTTT
TRBV7-6	NA	NA	TRBJ2-2	CASSLDRTGELFF	TGTGCCAGCAGCCTCGACAGGACCGGGGAGCTGTTTTTT
TRBV13	TRBD2	NA	TRBJ2-3	CASSPRGTSGETDTQYF	TGTGCCAGCAGCCCAAGGGGGACTAGCGGAGAGACAGATACGCAGTATTTT
TRBV5-8	NA	NA	TRBJ1-2	CASSMTLRGGGYTF	TGTGCCAGCAGCATGACGCTCAGGGGCGGAGGCTACACCTTC
TRBV27	NA	NA	TRBJ2-7	CASSLSQFASEQYF	TGTGCCAGCAGTTTAAGCCAATTCGCCTCCGAGCAGTACTTC
TRBV30	NA	NA	TRBJ1-2	CAWGSGAGFYGYTF	TGTGCCTGGGGCTCAGGGGCCGGGTTCTATGGCTACACCTTC
TRBV3-1/TRBV3-2	TRBD1	NA	TRBJ1-1	CASRPTGYNTEAFF	TGTGCCAGCAGACCGACAGGGTATAACACTGAAGCTTTCTTT
TRBV7-9	TRBD1	NA	TRBJ1-2	CASSLGQGAYYTF	TGTGCCAGCAGCCTCGGACAGGGGGCTTACTACACCTTC
TRBV28	TRBD1	NA	TRBJ2-7	CASSPPGTGSYEQYF	TGTGCCAGCAGTCCTCCCGGGACAGGGTCCTACGAGCAGTACTTC
TRBV12-3/TRBV12-4	NA	NA	TRBJ2-2	CASGRAAGELFF	TGTGCCAGCGGCAGGGCGGCGGGGGAGCTGTTTTTT
TRBV6-5	NA	NA	TRBJ2-2	CASSPLLTGELFF	TGTGCCAGCAGTCCACTGCTCACCGGGGAGCTGTTTTTT
TRBV6-1	NA	NA	TRBJ2-7	CASSEAEYEQYF	TGTGCCAGCAGTGAAGCGGAGTACGAGCAGTACTTC
TRBV6-6	NA	NA	TRBJ2-7	CASSPRTDLGRLGYEQYF	TGTGCCAGCAGTCCCAGGACAGACTTGGGACGACTTGGGTACGAGCAGTACTTC
TRBV15	NA	NA	TRBJ1-1	CATSRGGVSTEAFF	TGTGCCACCAGCAGAGGGGGAGTTAGCACTGAAGCTTTCTTT
TRBV5-1	NA	many	TRBJ2-3	CASSLDRARTDTQYF	TGCGCCAGCAGCTTGGACAGGGCCCGCACAGATACGCAGTATTTT
TRBV9	NA	once	TRBJ2-2	CASSEQLVSGELFF	TGTGCCAGCAGCGAGCAATTAGTCTCCGGGGAGCTGTTTTTT
TRBV5-8	NA	NA	TRBJ1-5	CASSLFQGEPQHF	TGTGCCAGCAGCTTGTTTCAGGGCGAGCCCCAGCATTTT
TRBV5-5	TRBD1	NA	TRBJ1-3	CASSPGGWDSSRNTIYF	TGTGCCAGCAGCCCGGGCGGATGGGACAGCTCAAGAAACACCATATATTTT
TRBV19	TRBD1	NA	TRBJ1-5	CASSGTDTYQPQHF	TGTGCCAGTAGCGGGACAGATACTTATCAGCCCCAGCATTTT
TRBV4-1	TRBD2	NA	TRBJ2-7	CASSQEGGLAVLYEQYF	TGCGCCAGCAGCCAAGAAGGAGGGCTAGCGGTCCTATACGAGCAGTACTTC
TRBV6-2/TRBV6-3	NA	NA	TRBJ2-5	CASSPVTGLETQYF	TGTGCCAGCAGTCCCGTTACGGGTTTGGAGACCCAGTACTTC
TRBV5-6	NA	NA	TRBJ1-2	CASTQSAQGKVAF	TGTGCCAGCACCCAATCCGCACAGGGTAAAGTGGCCTTC
TRBV7-9	TRBD2	NA	TRBJ2-1	CASSPQTGGVREQFF	TGTGCCAGCAGCCCACAGACGGGGGGGGTTCGTGAGCAGTTCTTC
TRBV10-1	NA	once	TRBJ2-2	CASSPTGNTGELFF	TGCGCCAGCAGCCCGACAGGGAACACCGGGGAGCTGTTTTTT
TRBV14	TRBD1	NA	TRBJ2-7	CASSPQGTYEQYF	TGTGCCAGCAGCCCACAGGGGACCTACGAGCAGTACTTC
TRBV7-2	TRBD1	NA	TRBJ2-6	CASSPQGGPGANVLTF	TGTGCCAGCAGCCCCCAAGGGGGCCCCGGGGCCAACGTCCTGACTTTC
TRBV7-6	TRBD1	NA	TRBJ1-4	CASSSTGVYEKLFF	TGTGCCAGCAGCTCGACAGGGGTCTATGAAAAACTGTTTTTT
TRBV3-1/TRBV3-2	NA	NA	TRBJ2-5	CASSQDRVRKTQYF	TGTGCCAGCAGCCAAGATCGGGTGAGGAAGACCCAGTACTTC
TRBV4-2	NA	NA	TRBJ1-1	CASSPLRQQNTEAFF	TGTGCCAGCAGCCCTCTCAGACAGCAGAACACTGAAGCTTTCTTT
TRBV13	NA	NA	TRBJ2-7	CASSSSPTSSYEQYF	TGTGCCAGCAGCTCCTCCCCCACCAGCTCCTACGAGCAGTACTTC
TRBV12-3/TRBV12-4	NA	NA	TRBJ2-2	CASSPMHTGELFF	TGTGCCAGCAGCCCTATGCACACCGGGGAGCTGTTTTTT
TRBV4-1	TRBD2	NA	TRBJ2-7	CASSRDQGGTSSSYEQYF	TGCGCCAGCAGTCGAGATCAAGGGGGGACTAGCAGCTCCTACGAGCAGTACTTC
TRBV10-2	NA	once	TRBJ1-4	CASSGRVLGEKLFF	TGCGCCAGCAGTGGACGGGTTTTGGGTGAAAAACTGTTTTTT
TRBV7-8	NA	NA	TRBJ1-5	CASSPQTGIQPQHF	TGTGCCAGCAGCCCTCAGACAGGCATTCAGCCCCAGCATTTT